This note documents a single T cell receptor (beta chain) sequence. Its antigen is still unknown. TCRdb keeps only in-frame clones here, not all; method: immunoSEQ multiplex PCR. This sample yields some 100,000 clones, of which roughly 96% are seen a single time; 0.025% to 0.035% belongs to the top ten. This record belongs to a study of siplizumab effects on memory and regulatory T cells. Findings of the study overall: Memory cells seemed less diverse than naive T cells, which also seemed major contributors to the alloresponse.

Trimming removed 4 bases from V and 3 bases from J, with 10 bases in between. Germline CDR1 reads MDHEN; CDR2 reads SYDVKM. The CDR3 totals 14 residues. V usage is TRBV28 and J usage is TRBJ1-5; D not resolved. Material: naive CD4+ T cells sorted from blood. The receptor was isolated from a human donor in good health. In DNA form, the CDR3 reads TGTGCCAGCAGTTCGCCGGTAACCAATCAGCCCCAGCATTTT. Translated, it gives CASSSPVTNQPQHF.